In its sample, the clone carrying this TCR beta chain was seen a few times. Its antigen remains unidentified. The length of the CDR3 is 14 residues. Germline CDR1 is SGHTA and CDR2 is FQGTGA. The germline V and J ends were trimmed by 5 bases and 4 bases, with 9 bases remaining between them. This entry comes from a study of OX40 agonist ivuxolimab in advanced cancers. Findings and caveats of the study: The study did not work out the antigen specificity of the expanded peripheral T cells. On average, CD8+ T cells showed a greater number of expanded clones than CD4+.

Using immunoSEQ multiplex PCR, the repertoire was profiled, and TCRdb retains in-frame clones only, with some absent. The sample has approximately 35,000 clones; around 74% are singletons. Sampling times: baseline, cycle 4 day 1, cycle 7 day 1. This chain uses TRBV7-3 with TRBJ1-6, with D maybe TRBD1 (5 bases). The starting material was CD4+ or CD8+ T cells sorted from blood, obtained in a trial of the OX40 agonist ivuxolimab. The sequence came from an adult with an advanced solid tumor such as melanoma, head and neck, liver or kidney cancer. The CDR3 sequence: CASSSQGYNSPLHF. In DNA form, the CDR3 reads TGTGCCAGCAGCAGTCAGGGTTATAATTCACCCCTCCACTTT.